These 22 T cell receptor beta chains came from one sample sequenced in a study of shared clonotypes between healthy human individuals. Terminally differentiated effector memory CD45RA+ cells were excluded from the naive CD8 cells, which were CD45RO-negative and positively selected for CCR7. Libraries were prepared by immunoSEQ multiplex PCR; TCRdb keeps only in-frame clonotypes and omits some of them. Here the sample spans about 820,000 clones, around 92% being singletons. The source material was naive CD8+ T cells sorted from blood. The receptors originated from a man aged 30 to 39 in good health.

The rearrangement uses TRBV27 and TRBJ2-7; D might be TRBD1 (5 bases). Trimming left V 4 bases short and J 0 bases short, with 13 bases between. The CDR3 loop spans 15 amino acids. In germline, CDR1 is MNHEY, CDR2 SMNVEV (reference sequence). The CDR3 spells CASSWGPSSSYEQYF. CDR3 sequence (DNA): TGTGCCAGCAGTTGGGGCCCCTCCAGCTCCTACGAGCAGTACTTC.

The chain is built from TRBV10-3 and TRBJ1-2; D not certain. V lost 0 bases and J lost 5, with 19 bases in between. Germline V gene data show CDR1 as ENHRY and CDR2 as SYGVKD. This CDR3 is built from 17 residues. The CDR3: CAISESSTESSIYGYTF. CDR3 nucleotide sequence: TGTGCCATCAGTGAGTCGAGTACGGAAAGCAGTATATATGGCTACACCTTC.

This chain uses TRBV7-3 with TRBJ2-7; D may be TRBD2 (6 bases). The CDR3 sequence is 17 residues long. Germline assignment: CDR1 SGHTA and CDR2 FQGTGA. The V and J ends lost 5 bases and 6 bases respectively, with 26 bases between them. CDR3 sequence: CASSPRDGGPWESEQYF. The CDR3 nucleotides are TGTGCCAGCAGCCCCCGCGATGGAGGGCCATGGGAGTCCGAGCAGTACTTC. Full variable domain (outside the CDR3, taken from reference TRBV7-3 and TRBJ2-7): GAGVSQTPSNKVTEKGKYVELRCDPISGHTALYWYRQSLGQGPEFLIYFQGTGAADDSGLPNDRFFAVRPEGSVSTLKIQRTERGDSAVYLCASSPRDGGPWESEQYFGPGTRLTVT.

CDR3 in amino acids: CASSALAFVSSYNEQFF. The DNA of the CDR3 is TGTGCCAGCAGTGCGTTAGCGTTTGTGAGCTCCTACAATGAGCAGTTCTTC. V gene TRBV6-1 combines with J gene TRBJ2-1; TRBD2 might be the D (5 bases). This CDR3 has 17 residues. Germline V gene data show CDR1 as MNHNS and CDR2 as SASEGT. Trimming took 4 bases from V and 0 from J, leaving 16 bases between them.

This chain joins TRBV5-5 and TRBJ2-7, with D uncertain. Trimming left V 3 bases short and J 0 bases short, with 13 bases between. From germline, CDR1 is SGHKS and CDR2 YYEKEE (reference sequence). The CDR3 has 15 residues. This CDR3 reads CASSYTARSSYEQYF. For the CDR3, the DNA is TGTGCCAGCAGCTATACCGCAAGAAGCTCCTACGAGCAGTACTTC.

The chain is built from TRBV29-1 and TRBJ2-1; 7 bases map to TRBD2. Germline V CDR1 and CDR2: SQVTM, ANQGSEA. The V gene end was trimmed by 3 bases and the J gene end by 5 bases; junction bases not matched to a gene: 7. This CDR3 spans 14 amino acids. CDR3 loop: CSVDYLAEDNEQFF. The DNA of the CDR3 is TGCAGCGTTGACTATCTAGCGGAAGACAATGAGCAGTTCTTC.

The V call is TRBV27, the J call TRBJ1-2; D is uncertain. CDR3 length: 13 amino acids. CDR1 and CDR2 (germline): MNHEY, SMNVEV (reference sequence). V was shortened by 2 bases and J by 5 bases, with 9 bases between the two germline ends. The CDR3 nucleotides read TGTGCCAGCAGTTTAGGAGACACGTATGGCTACACCTTC. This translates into CASSLGDTYGYTF.

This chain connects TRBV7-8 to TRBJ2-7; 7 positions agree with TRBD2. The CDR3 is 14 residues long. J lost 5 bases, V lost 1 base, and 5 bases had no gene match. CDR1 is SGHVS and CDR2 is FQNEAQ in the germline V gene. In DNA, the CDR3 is TGTGCCAGCAGCTTAGTGGCGGGAGTGGACGAGCAGTACTTC. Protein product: CASSLVAGVDEQYF.

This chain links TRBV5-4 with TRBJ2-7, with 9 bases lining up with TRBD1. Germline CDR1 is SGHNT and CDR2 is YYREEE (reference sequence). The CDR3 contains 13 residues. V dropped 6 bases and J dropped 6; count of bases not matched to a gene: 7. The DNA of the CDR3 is TGTGCCAGCACCGGGGACAGGGTGGGCGAGCAGTACTTC. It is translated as CASTGDRVGEQYF.

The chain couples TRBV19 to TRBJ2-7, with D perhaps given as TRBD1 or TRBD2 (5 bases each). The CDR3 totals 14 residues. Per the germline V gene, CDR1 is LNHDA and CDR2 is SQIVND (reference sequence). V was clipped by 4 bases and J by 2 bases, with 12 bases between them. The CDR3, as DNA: TGTGCCAGTAGTAGAACGGGACGGCCCTACGAGCAGTACTTC. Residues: CASSRTGRPYEQYF.

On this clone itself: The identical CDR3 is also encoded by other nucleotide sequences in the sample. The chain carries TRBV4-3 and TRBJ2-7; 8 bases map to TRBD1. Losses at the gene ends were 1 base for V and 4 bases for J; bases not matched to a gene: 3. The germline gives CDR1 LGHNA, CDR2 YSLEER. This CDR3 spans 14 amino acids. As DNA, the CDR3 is TGCGCCAGCAGCCAAGGGACAGGGAGGTACGAGCAGTACTTC. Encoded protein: CASSQGTGRYEQYF.

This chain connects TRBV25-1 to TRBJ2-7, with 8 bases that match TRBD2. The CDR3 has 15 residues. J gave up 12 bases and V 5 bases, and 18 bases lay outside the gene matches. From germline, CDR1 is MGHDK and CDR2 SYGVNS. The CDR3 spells CASSPPEREWHWRYF. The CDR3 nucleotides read TGTGCCAGCAGTCCCCCCGAGCGGGAGTGGCATTGGCGGTACTTC.

CDR3 residues: CASNPGTSKNIQYF. For the CDR3, the DNA is TGTGCCAGCAACCCCGGGACTAGCAAAAACATTCAGTACTTC. The rearrangement joins TRBV27 to TRBJ2-4; 8 bases are shared with TRBD2. With V trimmed by 7 bases and J by 3 bases, 5 bases remained unmatched. CDR3 length: 14 amino acids. In germline, CDR1 is MNHEY, CDR2 SMNVEV (reference sequence).

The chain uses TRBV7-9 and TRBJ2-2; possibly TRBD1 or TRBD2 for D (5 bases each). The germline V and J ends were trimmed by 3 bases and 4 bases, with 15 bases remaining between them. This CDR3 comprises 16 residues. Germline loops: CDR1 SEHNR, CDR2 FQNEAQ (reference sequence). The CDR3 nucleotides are TGTGCCAGCAGCTTTTCGCAGGGACCACTCACCGGGGAGCTGTTTTTT. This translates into CASSFSQGPLTGELFF.

CDR3 loop: CASTSRQGEIRSGANVLTF. CDR3 bases: TGTGCCAGCACCTCCAGGCAGGGGGAAATTCGCTCTGGGGCCAACGTCCTGACTTTC. V gene TRBV5-4 combines with J gene TRBJ2-6; the match to TRBD1 covers 7 bases. The V segment lost 6 bases and the J segment 0 bases; nucleotides outside the gene matches: 15. The CDR3 has 19 residues. Germline V lookup: CDR1 SGHNT, CDR2 YYREEE (reference sequence).

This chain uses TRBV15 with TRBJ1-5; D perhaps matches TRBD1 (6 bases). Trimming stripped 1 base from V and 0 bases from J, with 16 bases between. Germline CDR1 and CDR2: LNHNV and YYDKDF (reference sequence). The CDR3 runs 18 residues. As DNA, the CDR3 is TGTGCCACCAGCAGAGTAGGCAGGGGAGCGTATAGCAATCAGCCCCAGCATTTT. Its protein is CATSRVGRGAYSNQPQHF.

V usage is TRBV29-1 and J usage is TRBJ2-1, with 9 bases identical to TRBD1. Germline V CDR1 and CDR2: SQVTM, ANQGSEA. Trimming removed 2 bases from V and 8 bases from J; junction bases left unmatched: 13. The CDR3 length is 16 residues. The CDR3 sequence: CSVEWAGTGFDDEQFF. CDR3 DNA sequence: TGCAGCGTTGAATGGGCCGGGACAGGGTTTGATGATGAGCAGTTCTTC.

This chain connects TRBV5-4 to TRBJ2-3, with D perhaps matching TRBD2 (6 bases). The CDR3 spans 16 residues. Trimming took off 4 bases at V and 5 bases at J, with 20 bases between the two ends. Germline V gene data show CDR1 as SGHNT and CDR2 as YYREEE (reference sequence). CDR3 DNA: TGTGCCAGCAGCCGTCTCGGCGCGGGGCGGGGAGATACGCAGTATTTT. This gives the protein CASSRLGAGRGDTQYF.

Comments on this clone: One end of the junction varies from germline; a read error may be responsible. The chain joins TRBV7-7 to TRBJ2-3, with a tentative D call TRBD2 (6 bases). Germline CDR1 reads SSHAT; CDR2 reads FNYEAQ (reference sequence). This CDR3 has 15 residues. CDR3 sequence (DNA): TGTGCTAGCAGCTTCGGCAGGGAGGTTTGGTATACGCAGTATTTT. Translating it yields CASSFGREVWYTQYF.

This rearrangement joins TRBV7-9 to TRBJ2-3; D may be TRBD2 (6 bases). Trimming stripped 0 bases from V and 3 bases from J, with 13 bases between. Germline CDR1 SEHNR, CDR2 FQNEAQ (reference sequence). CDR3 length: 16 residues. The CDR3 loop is CASSLARGLLTDTQYF. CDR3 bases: TGTGCCAGCAGCTTAGCCCGAGGACTATTAACAGATACGCAGTATTTT.

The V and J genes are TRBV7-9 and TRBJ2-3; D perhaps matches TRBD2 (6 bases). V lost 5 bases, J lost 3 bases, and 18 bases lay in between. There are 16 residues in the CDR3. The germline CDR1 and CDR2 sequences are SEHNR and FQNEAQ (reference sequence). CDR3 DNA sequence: TGTGCCAGCAGCCCGCAGGTCGGGAGATCGACAGATACGCAGTATTTT. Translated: CASSPQVGRSTDTQYF.

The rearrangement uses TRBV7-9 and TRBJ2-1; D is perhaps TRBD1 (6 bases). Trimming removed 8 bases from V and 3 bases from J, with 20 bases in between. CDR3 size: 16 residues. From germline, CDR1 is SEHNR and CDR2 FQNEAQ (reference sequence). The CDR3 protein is CASPPRDTEDYNEQFF. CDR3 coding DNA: TGTGCCAGCCCACCCCGGGACACCGAAGACTACAATGAGCAGTTCTTC.